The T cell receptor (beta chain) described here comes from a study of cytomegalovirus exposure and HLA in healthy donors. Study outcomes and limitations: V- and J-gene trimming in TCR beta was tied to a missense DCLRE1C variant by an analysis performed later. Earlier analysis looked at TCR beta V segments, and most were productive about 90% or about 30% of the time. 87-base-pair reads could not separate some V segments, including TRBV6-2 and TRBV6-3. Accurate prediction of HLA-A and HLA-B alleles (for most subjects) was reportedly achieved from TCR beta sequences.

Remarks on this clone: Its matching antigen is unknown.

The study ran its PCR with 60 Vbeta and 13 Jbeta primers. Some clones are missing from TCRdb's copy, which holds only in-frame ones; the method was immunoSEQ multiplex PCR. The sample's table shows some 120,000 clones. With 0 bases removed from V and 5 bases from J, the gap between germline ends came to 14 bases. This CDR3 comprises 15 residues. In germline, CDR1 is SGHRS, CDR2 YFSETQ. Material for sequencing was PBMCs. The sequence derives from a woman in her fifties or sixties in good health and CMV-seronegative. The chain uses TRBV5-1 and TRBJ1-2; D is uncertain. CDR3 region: CASSLERGFLYGYTF. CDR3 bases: TGCGCCAGCAGCTTGGAGCGGGGATTCCTTTATGGCTACACCTTC.